This TCR beta chain was found in a study of cytomegalovirus exposure and HLA in healthy donors. Study-wide points: In a later analysis, first-cohort TCR clusters were found to tend to co-occur in the 120 or so validation repertoires. Cytomegalovirus association was listed for 164 TCR beta chains.

Sequencing used immunoSEQ multiplex PCR; TCRdb keeps in-frame clones, though not all of them. The table includes fewer than 150,000 clones, more than 75% detected once. Germline V lookup: CDR1 MNHEY, CDR2 SVGAGI. Trimming left V 0 bases short and J 1 base short, with 10 bases between. The CDR3 consists of 15 residues. Details on this clone: Antigen unknown.

The chain combines TRBV6-5 with TRBJ2-7; D not certain. The clonotype originates from a man aged 18 to 30 in good health and CMV-seronegative. The specimen was PBMCs. CDR3 in DNA: TGTGCCAGCAGTTACTCGAATCCAGGATCCTACGAGCAGTACTTC. It codes for CASSYSNPGSYEQYF.